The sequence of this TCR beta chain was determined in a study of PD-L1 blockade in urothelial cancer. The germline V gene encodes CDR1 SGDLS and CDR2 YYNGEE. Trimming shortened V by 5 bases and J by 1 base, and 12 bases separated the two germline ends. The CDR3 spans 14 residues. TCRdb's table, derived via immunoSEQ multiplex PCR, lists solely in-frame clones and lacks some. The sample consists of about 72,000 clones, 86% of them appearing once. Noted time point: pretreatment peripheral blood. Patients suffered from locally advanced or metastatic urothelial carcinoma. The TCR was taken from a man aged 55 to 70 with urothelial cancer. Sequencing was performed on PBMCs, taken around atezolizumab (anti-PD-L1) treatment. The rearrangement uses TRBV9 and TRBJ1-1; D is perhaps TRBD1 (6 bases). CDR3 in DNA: TGTGCCAGCAGTAGGTTACAGGGGAACACTGAAGCTTTCTTT. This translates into CASSRLQGNTEAFF.